The 29 T cell receptor beta chains in this list originate from one sample, sequenced in a study of T cell changes during pregnancy in multiple sclerosis. Measured with immunoSEQ multiplex PCR; TCRdb has only the in-frame clones, and not every one. The repertoire holds under 85,000 clones, about 90% seen once, with 1.1% to 1.5% in the top ten. Sequencing was performed on peripheral blood, taken in the third trimester of pregnancy. These receptors were taken from a female donor in good health, enrolled as a control in a pregnancy study.

V is TRBV9 and J is TRBJ2-5, with 7 nucleotides matching TRBD2. The V and J ends lost 0 bases and 4 bases, in that order; junction bases with no gene match: 3. The germline V gene encodes CDR1 SGDLS and CDR2 YYNGEE. The CDR3 consists of 14 residues. In nucleotides, the CDR3 is TGTGCCAGCAGCGTAGCGGCTAGCGGAGAGACCCAGTACTTC. Protein sequence: CASSVAASGETQYF.

The chain carries TRBV28 and TRBJ2-3; TRBD2 matches at 9 bases. From germline, CDR1 is MDHEN and CDR2 SYDVKM. The V and J ends lost 3 bases and 9 bases, in that order; junction bases with no gene match: 7. This CDR3 spans 14 amino acids. The CDR3 sequence is CASSFSGGPQTQYF. CDR3 in DNA: TGTGCCAGCAGTTTTAGCGGGGGCCCTCAAACGCAGTATTTT.

This chain joins TRBV7-3 and TRBJ2-1; the D gene is possibly TRBD2 (6 bases). The germline CDR1 and CDR2 sequences are SGHTA and FQGTGA. The length of the CDR3 is 15 residues. V was cut by 2 bases and J by 7 bases, with 15 bases left in between. The DNA of the CDR3 is TGTGCCAGCAGCTTATCGGGGACTGAGAGGAATGAGCAGTTCTTC. Translating it yields CASSLSGTERNEQFF.

This clone was found once. The CDR3, as DNA: TGTGCCAGCAGTTACTCCGGGACAGAAAACTATGGCTACACCTTC. Protein product: CASSYSGTENYGYTF. The V gene is TRBV6-5, the J gene TRBJ1-2; 7 positions match TRBD1. Germline loops: CDR1 MNHEY, CDR2 SVGAGI. This CDR3 is built from 15 residues. Trimming at V came to 0 bases and at J to 2 bases, leaving 3 bases not matched to a gene.

This clone has just one count. The chain is built from TRBV10-3 and TRBJ1-2; no clear D gene. The V end was cut by 4 bases, the J end by 3 bases, with 9 bases between. This CDR3 is 13 amino acids long. Per the germline V gene, CDR1 is ENHRY and CDR2 is SYGVKD. The CDR3 DNA reads as TGTGCCATCAGTGTCGGGGAGTACTATGGCTACACCTTC. Its protein is CAISVGEYYGYTF.

The chain has TRBV4-2 and TRBJ2-6; 9 bases match TRBD1. Germline assignment: CDR1 LGHNA and CDR2 YNFKEQ. V shed 3 bases, J shed 4 bases, and the junction held 7 bases outside the gene matches. The CDR3 sequence is 17 residues long. As DNA, the CDR3 is TGTGCCAGCAGCCACGGATGGACAGGGGCCGGGGCCAACGTCCTGACTTTC. This encodes CASSHGWTGAGANVLTF.

The V gene is TRBV7-2, the J gene TRBJ2-7, with 9 bases matching TRBD2. Germline values: CDR1 SGHTA, CDR2 FQGNSA. This CDR3 region has 16 residues. V dropped 5 bases and J dropped 2; count of bases not matched to a gene: 10. The CDR3 loop reads CASSPQAGGPPYEQYF. DNA for the CDR3: TGTGCCAGCAGCCCCCAAGCGGGGGGACCTCCCTACGAGCAGTACTTC.

This clone has just a few counts. The rearrangement links TRBV6-6 to TRBJ1-5; 7 bases agree with TRBD1. The junction had 7 bases not matched to a gene; V was cut back by 8 bases and J by 3 bases. This CDR3 has 14 residues. CDR1 and CDR2 from the germline V gene are MNHNY and SVGAGI (reference sequence). The CDR3 DNA reads as TGTGCCAGCTCCTTCAGGGGGACCAATCAGCCCCAGCATTTT. Translation: CASSFRGTNQPQHF.

The rearrangement links TRBV13 to TRBJ2-5; TRBD2 matches 11 bases. V dropped 5 bases and J dropped 2; count of bases not matched to a gene: 13. The CDR3 covers 18 residues. Germline CDR1 reads PRHDT; CDR2 reads FYEKMQ (reference sequence). The CDR3 region is CASSDSKRVAGGQETQYF. CDR3 in DNA: TGTGCCAGCAGCGACTCCAAGCGGGTAGCGGGGGGGCAAGAGACCCAGTACTTC.

V gene TRBV15 combines with J gene TRBJ1-3; 10 nucleotides match TRBD1. With 9 bases clipped from V and 0 bases from J, the junction kept 14 bases outside the gene matches. The CDR3 spans 18 residues. In germline, CDR1 is LNHNV, CDR2 YYDKDF (reference sequence). The CDR3 DNA reads TGTGCCACGGAGAAGGGACAGGGGCGCCTACCCTCTGGAAACACCATATATTTT. Translating it yields CATEKGQGRLPSGNTIYF.

The chain joins TRBV7-2 to TRBJ2-5, with D possibly TRBD1 on 5 matching bases. V lost 1 base and J 4 bases, leaving 10 bases between the germline ends. CDR3 size: 14 residues. Germline CDR1 SGHTA, CDR2 FQGNSA. DNA of the CDR3: TGTGCCAGCAGCTTAGGCAGGGTGGGAGAGACCCAGTACTTC. Translating it yields CASSLGRVGETQYF.

The chain links TRBV29-1 to TRBJ1-2; 10 bases are shared with TRBD1. This CDR3 has 14 residues. V shed 8 bases and J 3 bases; nucleotides not matched to a gene: 9. From germline, CDR1 is SQVTM and CDR2 ANQGSEA. CDR3 residues: CSFRDRGRDYGYTF. CDR3 in DNA: TGCAGCTTCAGGGACAGGGGCCGGGACTATGGCTACACCTTC.

J is TRBJ1-2 and V is TRBV9; D remains ambiguous. Trimming stripped 4 bases from V and 3 bases from J, with 4 bases between. Per the germline V gene, CDR1 is SGDLS and CDR2 is YYNGEE. This CDR3 contains 11 residues. This chain's CDR3 is CASSSYYGYTF. The CDR3 nucleotides are TGTGCCAGCAGCTCTTACTATGGCTACACCTTC. Using reference TRBV9 and TRBJ1-2 for the parts outside the CDR3, the full variable domain is DSGVTQTPKHLITATGQRVTLRCSPRSGDLSVYWYQQSLDQGLQFLIQYYNGEERAKGNILERFSAQQFPDLHSELNLSSLELGDSALYFCASSSYYGYTFGSGTRLTVV.

V and J are TRBV11-2 and TRBJ2-3; 11 bases align to TRBD2. Trimming at V came to 4 bases and at J to 7 bases, leaving 7 bases not matched to a gene. The CDR3 runs 15 residues. Germline lookup yields CDR1 SGHAT and CDR2 FQNNGV. For the CDR3, the DNA is TGTGCCAGCAGCTCCTCCGGGACTAGCGGTCATACGCAGTATTTT. Translation: CASSSSGTSGHTQYF.

This clone showed up many times. CDR3 loop: CASSLGGGGWNTEAFF. CDR3 coding DNA: TGTGCCAGCAGTTTAGGGGGGGGCGGTTGGAACACTGAAGCTTTCTTT. The rearrangement joins TRBV28 to TRBJ1-1; tentatively, D is TRBD1 (6 bases). The CDR3 totals 16 residues. V shed 2 bases and J shed 1 base, with 14 bases lying between them. Germline CDR1 is MDHEN and CDR2 is SYDVKM.

The chain couples TRBV7-9 to TRBJ1-1; 7 nucleotides align to TRBD1. There are 15 residues in the CDR3. The ends lost 5 bases at V and 3 bases at J; junction bases unmatched: 9. The germline gives CDR1 SEHNR, CDR2 FQNEAQ (reference sequence). In DNA, the CDR3 is TGTGCCAGCAGCCTAAGACAGGGTTGGGACACTGAAGCTTTCTTT. Encoded protein: CASSLRQGWDTEAFF.

The chain couples TRBV5-1 to TRBJ2-7, with 9 bases aligning to TRBD1. The V gene's germline CDR1 is SGHRS and CDR2 YFSETQ. The CDR3 totals 14 residues. J lost 4 bases, V lost 3 bases, and 5 bases had no gene match. As DNA, the CDR3 is TGCGCCAGCAGCTCGCCGACAGGGGGTTACGAGCAGTACTTC. Amino acid sequence: CASSSPTGGYEQYF.

The chain combines TRBV9 with TRBJ1-1; TRBD1 might be the D (5 bases). The germline V gene has CDR1 SGDLS and CDR2 YYNGEE. V was clipped by 3 bases and J by 6 bases, with 21 bases between them. This CDR3 spans 16 amino acids. CDR3 in amino acids: CASSATASRVHAEAFF. In nucleotides, the CDR3 is TGTGCCAGCAGCGCTACTGCGTCCAGGGTTCACGCTGAAGCTTTCTTT.

The chain couples TRBV15 to TRBJ2-7; 9 nucleotides align to TRBD1. Trimming removed 3 bases from V and 4 bases from J; junction bases left unmatched: 7. The V gene's germline CDR1 is LNHNV and CDR2 YYDKDF (reference sequence). This CDR3 has 15 amino acids. This CDR3 is CATSSPRTGEYEQYF. Written as DNA, the CDR3 is TGTGCCACCAGCAGCCCGCGGACAGGGGAGTACGAGCAGTACTTC.

The V call is TRBV4-2, the J call TRBJ2-1, with TRBD2 as a possible D gene (5 bases). V lost 0 bases, J lost 8 bases, and 11 bases lay in between. Germline assignment: CDR1 LGHNA and CDR2 YNFKEQ. The CDR3 contains 14 residues. The CDR3 is CASSQDRGFDEQFF. DNA of the CDR3: TGTGCCAGCAGCCAAGACCGAGGGTTTGATGAGCAGTTCTTC.

CDR3 DNA: TGCGCCAGCAGCCGGCCCGGGACAGACTCACCCCTCCACTTT. It is translated as CASSRPGTDSPLHF. This chain joins TRBV4-1 and TRBJ1-6, with 7 nucleotides matching TRBD1. Germline V gene data show CDR1 as MGHRA and CDR2 as YSYEKL. The V and J ends lost 4 bases and 10 bases, in that order; junction bases with no gene match: 7. The CDR3 sequence is 14 residues long.

The J gene is TRBJ2-3, the V gene TRBV4-3; 7 bases map to TRBD2. V shed 0 bases and J 4 bases; nucleotides not matched to a gene: 4. The CDR3 is 15 residues long. The germline V gene encodes CDR1 LGHNA and CDR2 YSLEER. CDR3 loop: CASSQEHREADTQYF. CDR3 DNA sequence: TGCGCCAGCAGCCAAGAACACCGGGAGGCAGATACGCAGTATTTT.

The V and J genes are TRBV7-2 and TRBJ2-3; TRBD2 matches 9 bases. Germline trimming cut 4 bases from V and 9 bases from J; bases unmatched to any gene: 5. The CDR3 totals 13 residues. Per germline, CDR1 SGHTA and CDR2 FQGNSA. Here the CDR3 DNA reads TGTGCCAGCAGCTCCCTCAGCGGGGGGACGCAGTATTTT. Its translation is CASSSLSGGTQYF.

This sequence joins TRBV19 and TRBJ1-5, with 10 bases that match TRBD1. The CDR3 totals 13 residues. The germline V gene encodes CDR1 LNHDA and CDR2 SQIVND (reference sequence). J was trimmed by 7 bases and V by 5 bases; bases with no gene match: 2. CDR3 residues: CASSWDRGQPQHF. In nucleotides, the CDR3 is TGTGCCAGTAGTTGGGACAGGGGCCAGCCCCAGCATTTT.

The rearrangement joins TRBV4-1 to TRBJ1-4; D perhaps matches TRBD1 (6 bases). The CDR3 is 15 amino acids. The V gene's germline CDR1 is MGHRA and CDR2 YSYEKL. The V end was cut by 2 bases, the J end by 1 base, with 8 bases between. CDR3 amino acids: CASSQTGLTNEKLFF. The CDR3 nucleotides read TGCGCCAGCAGCCAAACAGGGTTAACTAATGAAAAACTGTTTTTT.

DNA of the CDR3: TGTGCCAGCAGTCTACTAGCGACCTTTTACAATGAGCAGTTCTTC. It is translated as CASSLLATFYNEQFF. The chain uses TRBV28 and TRBJ2-1, with 7 bases fitting TRBD2. The CDR3 spans 15 residues. After removal of 5 bases from V and 4 bases from J, the junction contained 8 bases not matched to a gene. Per the germline V gene, CDR1 is MDHEN and CDR2 is SYDVKM.

This sequence joins TRBV7-8 and TRBJ2-2; 8 positions agree with TRBD1. Per the germline V gene, CDR1 is SGHVS and CDR2 is FQNEAQ. Trimming at V came to 0 bases and at J to 8 bases, leaving 11 bases not matched to a gene. The CDR3 sequence is 17 residues long. CDR3 in amino acids: CASSLAGTGHSRGELFF. For the CDR3, the DNA is TGTGCCAGCAGCTTAGCCGGGACAGGACACTCGAGAGGGGAGCTGTTTTTT.

This clone has just a few counts. The chain has TRBV5-6 and TRBJ2-3; 9 bases are shared with TRBD2. Germline V gives CDR1 SGHDT, CDR2 YYEEEE. This CDR3 contains 16 residues. The J segment lost 11 bases and the V segment lost 0 bases, leaving 13 bases of the junction unmatched. DNA of the CDR3: TGTGCCAGCAGCTTGGTAGCGGGGGCGACCCGATATAGGCAGTATTTT. Its protein product is CASSLVAGATRYRQYF.

This rearrangement joins TRBV7-2 to TRBJ2-7; a possible D gene is TRBD1 (6 bases). This CDR3 region has 15 residues. The V gene's germline CDR1 is SGHTA and CDR2 FQGNSA. V was cut by 6 bases and J by 3 bases, with 18 bases left in between. CDR3 coding DNA: TGTGCCAGCAGTTTTCCCGGGACACTTGACTACGAGCAGTACTTC. As protein: CASSFPGTLDYEQYF.